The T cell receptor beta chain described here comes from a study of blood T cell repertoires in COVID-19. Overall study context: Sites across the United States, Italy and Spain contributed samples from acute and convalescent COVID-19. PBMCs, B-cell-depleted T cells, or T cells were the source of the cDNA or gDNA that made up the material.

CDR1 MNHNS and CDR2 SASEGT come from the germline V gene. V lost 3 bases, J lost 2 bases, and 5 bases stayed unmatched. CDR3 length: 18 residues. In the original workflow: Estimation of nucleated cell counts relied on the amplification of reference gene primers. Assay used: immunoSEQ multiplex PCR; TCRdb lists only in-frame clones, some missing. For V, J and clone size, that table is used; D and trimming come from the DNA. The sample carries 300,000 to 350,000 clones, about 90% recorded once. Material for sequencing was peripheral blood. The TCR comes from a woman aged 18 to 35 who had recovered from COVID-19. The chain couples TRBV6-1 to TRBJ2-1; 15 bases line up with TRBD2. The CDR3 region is CASSEGLAGGPTYNEQFF. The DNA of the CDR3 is TGTGCCAGCAGTGAGGGACTAGCGGGAGGTCCCACCTACAATGAGCAGTTCTTC.